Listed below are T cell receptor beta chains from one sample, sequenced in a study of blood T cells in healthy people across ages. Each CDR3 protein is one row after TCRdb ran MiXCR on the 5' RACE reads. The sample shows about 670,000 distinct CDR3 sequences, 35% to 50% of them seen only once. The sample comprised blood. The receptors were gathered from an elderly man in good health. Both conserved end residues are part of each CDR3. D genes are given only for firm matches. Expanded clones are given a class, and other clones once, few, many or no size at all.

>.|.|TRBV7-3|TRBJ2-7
TGTGCCAGCAGCCCCCGAGGGGGTTTCGAGCAGTACTTC
CASSPRGGFEQYF
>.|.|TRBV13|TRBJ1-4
TGTCCCAGCAGCCCTAAGGGTCGGGAAAAACTGTTTTTT
CPSSPKGREKLFF
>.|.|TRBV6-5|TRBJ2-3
TGTGCCAGCAGTTACGATCTCGGTAATACGCAGTATTTT
CASSYDLGNTQYF
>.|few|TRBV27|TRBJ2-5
TGTGCCAGCAGTTTATCTTACAGGCAAGAGACCCAGTACTTC
CASSLSYRQETQYF
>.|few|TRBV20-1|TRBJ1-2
TGCAGTGCTAGAGCCGACTATGGCTACACCTTC
CSARADYGYTF
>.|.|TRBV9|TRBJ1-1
TGTGCCAGCAGCGTAGTGCGGGAGGGAAACACTGAAGCTTTCTTT
CASSVVREGNTEAFF
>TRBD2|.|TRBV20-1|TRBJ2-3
TGCAGTGCTAGTGCCGGGGAGCGGGGGTCCACAGATACGCAGTATTTT
CSASAGERGSTDTQYF
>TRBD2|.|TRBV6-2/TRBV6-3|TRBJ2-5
TGTGCCAGCAGACGGGGACTAGCGGGCCAACAGACCCAGTACTTC
CASRRGLAGQQTQYF
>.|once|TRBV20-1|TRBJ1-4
TGCAGTGTTGGAAAGGAAAAACTGTTTTTT
CSVGKEKLFF
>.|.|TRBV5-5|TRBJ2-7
TGTGCCAGCAGCTCCCGGGCGGAGGTCTCCTACGAGCAGTACTTC
CASSSRAEVSYEQYF
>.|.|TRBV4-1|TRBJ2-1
TGCGCCAGCAGCCAAGATCGAATCTATGAGCAGTTCTTC
CASSQDRIYEQFF
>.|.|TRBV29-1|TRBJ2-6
TGCAGCGTTGAAGCCTCTGGGGCCAACGTCCTGACTTTC
CSVEASGANVLTF
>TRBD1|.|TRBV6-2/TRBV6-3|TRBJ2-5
TGTGCCAGCAGTTACGGGTTACAGGGGGCGCGTTGGGAGACCCAGTACTTC
CASSYGLQGARWETQYF
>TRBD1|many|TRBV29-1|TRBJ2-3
TGCAGCGTACGGACAGGCGAAACGCAGTATTTT
CSVRTGETQYF
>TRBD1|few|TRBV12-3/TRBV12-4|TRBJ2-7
TGTGCCAGCAGCAAGGTGACAGGGTACGAGCAGTACTTC
CASSKVTGYEQYF
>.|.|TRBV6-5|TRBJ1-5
TGTGCCAGCAGGGATCGAAAGAAAGGGCAGCCCCAGCATTTT
CASRDRKKGQPQHF
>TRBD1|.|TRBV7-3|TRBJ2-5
TGTGCCAGCAGCCTAAGTACGGGCAGGGGGCAAGAGACCCAGTACTTC
CASSLSTGRGQETQYF
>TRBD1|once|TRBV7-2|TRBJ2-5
TGTGCCAGCAGCTTGTTCGGACAGGGGGGAGAGACCCAGTACTTC
CASSLFGQGGETQYF
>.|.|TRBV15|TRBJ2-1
TGTGCCACCAGCAGACCCGGGGCCCCATACAATGAGCAGTTCTTC
CATSRPGAPYNEQFF
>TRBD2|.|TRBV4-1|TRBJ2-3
TGCGCCAGCAGCCAAGGGGGTACTAGCGGGGGGCTTAGCACAGATACGCAGTATTTT
CASSQGGTSGGLSTDTQYF
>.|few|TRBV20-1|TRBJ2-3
TGCAGTGCTGGCGGGGGCACAGATACGCAGTATTTT
CSAGGGTDTQYF
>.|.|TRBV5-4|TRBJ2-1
TGTGCCAGCAGCTTGGTGGTCGGGGGTGACAATGAGCAGTTCTTC
CASSLVVGGDNEQFF
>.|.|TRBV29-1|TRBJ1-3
TGCAGCGTTGTTCCGGGGTCTGGAAACACCATATATTTT
CSVVPGSGNTIYF
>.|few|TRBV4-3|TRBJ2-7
TGCGCCAGCAGCCAAGTCTGGGGGGCCTACAATGAGCAGTACTTC
CASSQVWGAYNEQYF
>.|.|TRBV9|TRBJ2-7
TGTGCCAGCAGTCACAGGAGTTTCGACGAGCAGTACTTC
CASSHRSFDEQYF
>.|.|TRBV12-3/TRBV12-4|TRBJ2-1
TGTGCCAGCAGTTTTAGGACAGACCAAGAGACCCAGTTCTTC
CASSFRTDQETQFF
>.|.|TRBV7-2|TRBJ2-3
TGTGCCAGCAGCTTCCCCCTTCGACTTAGGGCGCGCTCCACAGATACGCAGTATTTT
CASSFPLRLRARSTDTQYF
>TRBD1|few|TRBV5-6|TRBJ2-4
TGTGCCAGCAGCGGTAACAGGGGAAAGGACATTCAGTACTTC
CASSGNRGKDIQYF
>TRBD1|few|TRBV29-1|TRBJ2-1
TGCAGCGTTCCTGGACAGGTCGCCCCGTTCTTC
CSVPGQVAPFF
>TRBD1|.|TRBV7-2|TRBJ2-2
TGTGCCAGCAGCTCCCCCAGGGGGACCGGGGAGCTGTTTTTT
CASSSPRGTGELFF
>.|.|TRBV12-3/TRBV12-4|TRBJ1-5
TGTGCCAGCAGTTTAGGGGGGCAAGCTCAGCCCCAGCATTTT
CASSLGGQAQPQHF
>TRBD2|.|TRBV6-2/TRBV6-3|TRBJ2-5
TGTGCCAGCAGCTATAGCGGGAGTGGAGAGACCCAGTACTTC
CASSYSGSGETQYF
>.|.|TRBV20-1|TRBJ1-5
TGCAGTGCTCTACAGGACTATCAGCCCCAGCATTTT
CSALQDYQPQHF
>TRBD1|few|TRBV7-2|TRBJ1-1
TGTGCCAGCAGCTTCGGCAGGGGGGGCACTGAAGCTTTCTTT
CASSFGRGGTEAFF
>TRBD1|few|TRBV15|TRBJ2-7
TGTGCCACCAGCCCCCAGGCCTCAGAGACAGGGCAGGCGTACGAGCAGTACTTC
CATSPQASETGQAYEQYF
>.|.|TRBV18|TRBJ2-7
TGTGCCAGCTCACCACGACAGGGAGGGTCCTCCGAGCAGTACTTC
CASSPRQGGSSEQYF
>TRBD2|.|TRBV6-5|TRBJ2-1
TGTGCCAGCAGCCAAGCGGGAGGGCCTGGAGATGAGCAGTTCTTC
CASSQAGGPGDEQFF
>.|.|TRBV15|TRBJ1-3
TGTGCCACCAGCAGAGATCAAGTGAACACCATATATTTT
CATSRDQVNTIYF
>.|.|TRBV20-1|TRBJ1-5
TGCAGTGCTTTGACGGAATCCCGAAGCAATCAGCCCCAGCATTTT
CSALTESRSNQPQHF
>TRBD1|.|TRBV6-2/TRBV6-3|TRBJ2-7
TGTGCCAGCGGAACAGGGGTGAGGGAGCAGTACTTC
CASGTGVREQYF
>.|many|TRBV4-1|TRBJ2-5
TGCGCCAGCAGCCAGTCCCTCCAGACAGTCCAAGAGACCCAGTACTTC
CASSQSLQTVQETQYF
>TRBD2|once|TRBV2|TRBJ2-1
TGTGCCAGCAGTTCCCGACTAGCGGGGCCCTACAATGAGCAGTTCTTC
CASSSRLAGPYNEQFF
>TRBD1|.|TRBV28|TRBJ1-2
TGTGCCAGCAGTGCCTCCGGGACAGGGGGCCTTTGGGGCTATGGCTACACCTTC
CASSASGTGGLWGYGYTF
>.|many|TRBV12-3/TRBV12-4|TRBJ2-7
TGTGCCAGCAGTCGGGACCCGACCACCTCCTACGAGCAGTACTTC
CASSRDPTTSYEQYF
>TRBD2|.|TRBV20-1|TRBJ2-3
TGCAGTGCTAGAGATCCGGGACTAGCGGTCACAGATACGCAGTATTTT
CSARDPGLAVTDTQYF
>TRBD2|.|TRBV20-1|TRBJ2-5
TGCAGTGCTAGAGTGACGGGGGGAGAGACCCAGTACTTC
CSARVTGGETQYF
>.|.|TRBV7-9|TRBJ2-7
TGTGCCAGCAGCTTAGGCGGGACACTGGCCTACGAGCAGTACTTC
CASSLGGTLAYEQYF
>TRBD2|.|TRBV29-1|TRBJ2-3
TGCAGCGTCCGCCGGACTAGCGGGAGCGCAGGTACGCAGTATTTT
CSVRRTSGSAGTQYF